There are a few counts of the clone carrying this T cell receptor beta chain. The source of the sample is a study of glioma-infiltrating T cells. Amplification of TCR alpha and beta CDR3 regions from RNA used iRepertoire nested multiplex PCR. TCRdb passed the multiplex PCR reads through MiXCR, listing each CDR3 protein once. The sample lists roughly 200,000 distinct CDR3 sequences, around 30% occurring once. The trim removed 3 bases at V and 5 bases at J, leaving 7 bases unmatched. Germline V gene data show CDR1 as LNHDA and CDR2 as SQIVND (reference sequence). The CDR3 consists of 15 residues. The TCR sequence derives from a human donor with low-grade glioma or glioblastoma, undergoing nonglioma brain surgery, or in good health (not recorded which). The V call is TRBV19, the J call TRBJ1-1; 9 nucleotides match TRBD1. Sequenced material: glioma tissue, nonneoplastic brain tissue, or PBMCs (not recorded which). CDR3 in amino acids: CASSISQGAGTEAFF. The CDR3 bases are TGTGCCAGTAGTATCTCACAGGGGGCGGGAACTGAAGCTTTCTTT. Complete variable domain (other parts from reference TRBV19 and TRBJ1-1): DGGITQSPKYLFRKEGQNVTLSCEQNLNHDAMYWYRQDPGQGLRLIYYSQIVNDFQKGDIAEGYSVSREKKESFPLTVTSAQKNPTAFYLCASSISQGAGTEAFFGQGTRLTVV.